This T cell receptor (beta chain) was obtained from a study of blood T cells in healthy people across ages. This clonotype came up a few times. Through a sample-barcoded 5' primer and a J-beta primer mix, a second PCR was run for roughly 6 to 12 cycles. Carrying 12 random nucleotides, a template-switch adaptor labeled each individual cDNA molecule. TCRdb independently ran MiXCR on the 5' RACE reads; one entry per CDR3 protein. The sample includes about 670,000 distinct CDR3 sequences, 40% to 50% of them seen just once. CDR3 length equals 14 residues. Germline V CDR1 and CDR2: LNHNV, YYDKDF (reference sequence). V lost 1 base and J 9 bases, leaving 12 bases between the germline ends.

The V and J genes are TRBV15 and TRBJ2-2; D unclear. Material: blood. The sequence came from a man older than 75 in good health. CDR3 sequence reads: CATSRAPSVRELFF. The CDR3 nucleotides are TGTGCCACCAGCAGAGCCCCCTCGGTTCGGGAGCTGTTTTTT. The entire variable domain, with the rest obtained from reference TRBV15 and TRBJ2-2, is as follows: DAMVIQNPRYQVTQFGKPVTLSCSQTLNHNVMYWYQQKSSQAPKLLFHYYDKDFNNEADTPDNFQSRRPNTSFCFLDIRSPGLGDTAMYLCATSRAPSVRELFFGEGSRLTVL.